This T cell receptor (beta chain) was retrieved from a study of identical twins. The cDNA had a unique molecular identifier and a template-switch universal primer site. TCRdb reprocessed the 5' RACE reads via MiXCR and lists one record per CDR3 protein. The sample includes fewer than 450,000 distinct CDR3 sequences, roughly 9% seen only once; the top ten take approximately 9.3%. There are many counts of this clonotype. This sequence originates from a woman in her fifties or sixties in good health. Source material: naive T cells sorted from blood.

CDR3 sequence: CASGMGPQHF. CDR3 DNA sequence: TGTGCCAGCGGCATGGGGCCCCAGCATTTT. The chain employs TRBV12-3 or TRBV12-4 and TRBJ1-5; D remains unclear. The CDR3 covers 10 residues. The germline V and J ends were trimmed by 8 bases and 9 bases, with 8 bases remaining between them.